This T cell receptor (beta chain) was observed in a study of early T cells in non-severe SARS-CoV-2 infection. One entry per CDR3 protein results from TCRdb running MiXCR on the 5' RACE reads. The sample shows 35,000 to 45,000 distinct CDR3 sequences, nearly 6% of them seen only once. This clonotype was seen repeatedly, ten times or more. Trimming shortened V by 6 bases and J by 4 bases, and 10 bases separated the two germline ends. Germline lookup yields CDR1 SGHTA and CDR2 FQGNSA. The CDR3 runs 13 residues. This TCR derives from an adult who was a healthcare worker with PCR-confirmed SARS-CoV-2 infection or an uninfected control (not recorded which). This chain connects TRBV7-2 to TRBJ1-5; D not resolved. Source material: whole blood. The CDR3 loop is CASSQSVNQPQHF. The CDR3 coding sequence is TGTGCCAGCAGTCAATCCGTAAATCAGCCCCAGCATTTT.